The next 7 T cell receptor beta chains were all read from a single sample in a study of regulatory T cells in long-lasting Graves disease. Both iRepertoire HTBI primers and Arm-PCR of CDR3 regions were used to build the TCR beta libraries. Each CDR3 protein gets one entry after TCRdb re-called the multiplex PCR reads with MiXCR. Here the sample spans 350,000 to 500,000 distinct CDR3 sequences, roughly 15% being singletons. Specified time point: newly diagnosed GD, antithyroid drugs for less than 3 months. PBMCs were the source of the RNA used for TCR sequencing. The sample was also linked to a second study, of T cells in Graves' hyperthyroidism and ophthalmopathy.

Material: peripheral blood mononuclear cells (PBMCs), obtained at new diagnosis, from a patient treated with antithyroid drugs. These receptor sequences come from a woman aged 18-29 years with Graves disease.

CDR3 region: CASSLLLKSYEQYF. The CDR3 DNA follows: TGTGCCAGTAGTCTACTACTTAAATCCTACGAGCAGTACTTC. This chain uses TRBV19 with TRBJ2-7; D is undetermined. CDR1 is LNHDA, CDR2 SQIVND, per germline (reference sequence). Trimming left V 5 bases short and J 1 base short, with 12 bases between. The CDR3 spans 14 residues.

To note about this clonotype: Sequence at one end of the junction differs from germline and may be a read error. The V and J genes are TRBV27 and TRBJ2-2; possibly TRBD1 or TRBD2 for D (5 bases each). This CDR3 spans 14 amino acids. From germline, CDR1 is MNHEY and CDR2 SMNVEV (reference sequence). In DNA form, the CDR3 reads TGTGCCGGCAGTTCCGGGACCAATCTGGGGGAGCTGTTTTTT. Translation: CAGSSGTNLGELFF.

This clonotype occurred many times. The genes are TRBV6-5 and TRBJ2-5; possibly TRBD2 for D (5 bases). V lost 0 bases and J 3 bases, leaving 11 bases between the germline ends. The CDR3 is made up of 15 amino acids. In germline, CDR1 is MNHEY, CDR2 SVGAGI. CDR3 coding DNA: TGTGCCAGCAGTTACTCTGAGGGTAGGGAAGAGACCCAGTACTTC. This translates into CASSYSEGREETQYF.

This clonotype was observed at least ten times. V is TRBV30 and J is TRBJ2-1; D is unresolved. This CDR3 has 10 amino acids. The germline V gene encodes CDR1 GTSNPN and CDR2 SVGIG (reference sequence). Trimming took 1 base from V and 11 from J, leaving 6 bases between them. Written as DNA, the CDR3 is TGTGCCTGGAGTGAGGAAAAGCAGTTCTTC. This gives the protein CAWSEEKQFF.

This clonotype appeared a few times. The CDR3 nucleotides are TGTGCCAGCAGCTTGGAGACTAGCGGGCTCTACGAGCAGTACTTC. It is translated as CASSLETSGLYEQYF. The V and J genes are TRBV5-6 and TRBJ2-7, with 10 bases matching TRBD2. Losses at the gene ends were 0 bases for V and 3 bases for J; bases not matched to a gene: 3. In germline, CDR1 is SGHDT, CDR2 YYEEEE. The CDR3 totals 15 residues. The variable domain in full, completed from reference TRBV5-6 and TRBJ2-7, reads DAGVTQSPTHLIKTRGQQVTLRCSPKSGHDTVSWYQQALGQGPQFIFQYYEEEERQRGNFPDRFSGHQFPNYSSELNVNALLLGDSALYLCASSLETSGLYEQYFGPGTRLTVT.

The V call is TRBV12-5, the J call TRBJ2-1; no clear D gene. The CDR3 contains 14 residues. V was trimmed by 7 bases and J by 8 bases, leaving 18 bases between them. Germline V gene lookup returns CDR1 LGHNT and CDR2 FRNRAP. CDR3 DNA sequence: TGTGCTAGTGCCCTAGAGCTATATGTAGATGAGCAGTTCTTC. Translated: CASALELYVDEQFF.

Many counts were recorded for this clonotype. This chain links TRBV20-1 with TRBJ2-1, with D possibly TRBD2 on 5 matching bases. This CDR3 has 13 amino acids. V was shortened by 3 bases and J by 10 bases, with 16 bases between the two germline ends. In germline, CDR1 is DFQATT, CDR2 SNEGSKA (reference sequence). DNA of the CDR3: TGCAGTGCTAGCGAAACGGGAAGGCGAGAGCAGTTCTTC. Amino acids: CSASETGRREQFF.